These 21 T cell receptor beta chains were sequenced from one sample in a study of cytomegalovirus exposure and HLA in healthy donors. The primer mix had 60 Vbeta and 13 Jbeta primers. Here immunoSEQ multiplex PCR was the method, and the copy in TCRdb shows in-frame clones only, minus some. The sample has about 130,000 clones; approximately 80% are singletons. Sequencing was carried out using PBMCs. These receptors were obtained from a man aged 30-40 years in good health and CMV-seropositive.

The rearrangement links TRBV7-9 to TRBJ1-6; D remains unclear. CDR3 length equals 14 residues. Trimming removed 2 bases at V and 8 bases at J, with 10 bases between. CDR1 and CDR2 (germline): SEHNR, FQNEAQ (reference sequence). CDR3 in amino acids: CASSLIGEHSPLHF. In nucleotides, the CDR3 is TGTGCCAGCAGCTTAATTGGGGAGCATTCACCCCTCCACTTT.

The chain links TRBV5-1 to TRBJ2-5, with 13 bases lining up with TRBD2. J gave up 3 bases and V 3 bases, and 8 bases lay outside the gene matches. Germline V gene data show CDR1 as SGHRS and CDR2 as YFSETQ. The CDR3 is 17 residues long. CDR3: CASSWTPTSGGEETQYF. CDR3 DNA: TGCGCCAGCAGCTGGACCCCTACTAGCGGGGGGGAAGAGACCCAGTACTTC.

V is TRBV6-1 and J is TRBJ2-5; tentatively, D is TRBD2 (6 bases). V lost 3 bases and J lost 2, with 13 bases in between. CDR1 MNHNS and CDR2 SASEGT come from the germline V gene. The CDR3 runs 15 residues. The CDR3 sequence: CASSDWAGYQETQYF. The CDR3 DNA sequence: TGTGCCAGCAGTGATTGGGCGGGGTATCAAGAGACCCAGTACTTC.

The chain links TRBV27 to TRBJ2-7, with TRBD2 matching over 7 bases. Germline loops: CDR1 MNHEY, CDR2 SMNVEV (reference sequence). The CDR3 totals 15 residues. The V and J ends lost 2 bases and 2 bases, in that order; junction bases with no gene match: 6. Here the CDR3 DNA reads TGTGCCAGCAGTTTAGTGGGGGGGAACCCCTACGAGCAGTACTTC. This translates into CASSLVGGNPYEQYF.

The chain couples TRBV27 to TRBJ2-4; D is possibly TRBD1 (7 bases). The germline V and J ends were trimmed by 5 bases and 0 bases, with 14 bases remaining between them. The germline gives CDR1 MNHEY, CDR2 SMNVEV (reference sequence). The CDR3 consists of 16 residues. The CDR3 region is CASSPQGEAAKNIQYF. The DNA for the CDR3 is TGTGCCAGCAGTCCGCAGGGGGAGGCAGCCAAAAACATTCAGTACTTC.

This clone was seen a few times. This CDR3 is also generated by other DNA sequences in the sample. V and J are TRBV10-1 and TRBJ1-6; a weak D match, TRBD1 (6 bases). The CDR3 extends over 13 amino acids. The germline CDR1 and CDR2 sequences are WNHNN and SYGVQD (reference sequence). V gave up 6 bases and J gave up 7 bases, with 10 bases separating them. CDR3 loop: CASSKDSNSPLHF. In nucleotides, the CDR3 is TGCGCCAGCAGCAAGGACAGCAATTCACCCCTCCACTTT.

The chain uses TRBV28 and TRBJ1-4; D not resolved. The CDR3 covers 13 residues. V was pared by 8 bases and J by 2 bases, with 9 bases between. Germline assignment: CDR1 MDHEN and CDR2 SYDVKM. DNA of the CDR3: TGTGCCAGCGGAGAACGCACTAATGAAAAACTGTTTTTT. This translates into CASGERTNEKLFF.

On this clone: The junction shows a germline mismatch at one end, possibly a read error. CDR3: CSSSLSTGGRYNEQFF. CDR3 DNA: TGTTCCAGCAGCTTATCTACAGGGGGCCGCTACAATGAGCAGTTCTTC. J is TRBJ2-1 and V is TRBV7-9; 9 bases line up with TRBD1. Germline values: CDR1 SEHNR, CDR2 FQNEAQ (reference sequence). The CDR3 has 16 residues.

The chain employs TRBV7-3 and TRBJ2-1; 8 bases are a match to TRBD2. CDR1 SGHTA and CDR2 FQGTGA come from the germline V gene. The CDR3 runs 16 residues. The V segment lost 5 bases and the J segment 3 bases; nucleotides outside the gene matches: 9. The CDR3 region has the DNA TGTGCCAGCAGCCCCCCGGGGGGGCGGGTCTACAATGAGCAGTTCTTC. This codes for CASSPPGGRVYNEQFF.

The CDR3 protein is CASSLTGPDTQYF. The CDR3 region has the DNA TGTGCCAGCAGCTTAACGGGTCCAGATACGCAGTATTTT. This chain connects TRBV7-8 to TRBJ2-3; D gene uncertain. The germline gives CDR1 SGHVS, CDR2 FQNEAQ. The CDR3 is 13 residues long. The V end was cut by 2 bases, the J end by 4 bases, with 7 bases between.

The chain combines TRBV10-3 with TRBJ1-6; D perhaps matches TRBD1 (5 bases). CDR1 is ENHRY, CDR2 SYGVKD, per germline. Trimming took 2 bases from V and 13 from J, leaving 18 bases between them. The CDR3 is 15 amino acids. For the CDR3, the DNA is TGTGCCATCAGTGAGCCGGACAATCAAGGTGCTCCCCTCCACTTT. Translating gives CAISEPDNQGAPLHF.

Here the CDR3 DNA reads TGTGCCAGCAGCTCCAGGGACAGGGCCTACACTGAAGCTTTCTTT. Protein: CASSSRDRAYTEAFF. The chain carries TRBV5-6 and TRBJ1-1, with TRBD1 identical over 9 bases. CDR1 is SGHDT, CDR2 YYEEEE, per germline. The CDR3 sequence is 15 residues long. After removal of 3 bases from V and 3 bases from J, the junction contained 6 bases not matched to a gene.

This chain joins TRBV7-9 and TRBJ2-3; 9 bases align to TRBD1. CDR3 length equals 15 residues. The V gene's germline CDR1 is SEHNR and CDR2 FQNEAQ (reference sequence). The J segment lost 2 bases and the V segment lost 3 bases, leaving 3 bases of the junction unmatched. CDR3 DNA sequence: TGTGCCAGCAGCTTCCGGACAGGGGACACAGATACGCAGTATTTT. As protein: CASSFRTGDTDTQYF.

The V and J genes are TRBV2 and TRBJ2-5; D ambiguous. Germline V gene data show CDR1 as SNHLY and CDR2 as FYNNEI. The CDR3 has 14 amino acids. V was trimmed by 1 base and J by 7 bases, leaving 13 bases between them. The CDR3 spells CASSEVVEIRTQYF. DNA of the CDR3: TGTGCCAGCAGTGAAGTGGTCGAAATTAGGACCCAGTACTTC.

The V gene is TRBV9, the J gene TRBJ1-4; D uncertain. CDR1 is SGDLS and CDR2 is YYNGEE in the germline V gene. V was trimmed by 0 bases and J by 10 bases, leaving 16 bases between them. This CDR3 spans 15 amino acids. The CDR3 reads CASSVATQALRKLFF. The CDR3 DNA sequence: TGTGCCAGCAGCGTAGCTACCCAGGCCCTCCGAAAACTGTTTTTT.

The V call is TRBV5-1, the J call TRBJ2-5; 7 positions agree with TRBD1. From germline, CDR1 is SGHRS and CDR2 YFSETQ. V lost 1 base to trimming and J lost 5 bases; unmatched junction nucleotides: 14. CDR3 size: 17 residues. The CDR3 sequence is CASSLSRQGDFRETQYF. DNA of the CDR3: TGCGCCAGCAGCTTGAGCCGACAGGGTGATTTTCGGGAGACCCAGTACTTC.

The V call is TRBV2, the J call TRBJ2-7; 8 positions agree with TRBD1. The CDR3 has 14 residues. Trimming cost V 6 bases and J 5 bases; bases outside gene matches: 9. Germline CDR1 SNHLY, CDR2 FYNNEI. CDR3 loop: CASSPGQGFNEQYF. CDR3 DNA sequence: TGTGCCAGCAGCCCCGGACAGGGATTCAACGAGCAGTACTTC.

The chain couples TRBV10-3 to TRBJ1-1; D might be TRBD1 (6 bases). Trimming took 4 bases from V and 6 from J, leaving 15 bases between them. Per germline, CDR1 ENHRY and CDR2 SYGVKD. The CDR3 is 14 amino acids. CDR3 sequence (DNA): TGTGCCATCAGTGCATCGTCAGGGGACCCTGAAGCTTTCTTT. It translates to CAISASSGDPEAFF.

The V gene is TRBV2, the J gene TRBJ2-5; D ambiguous. The CDR3 runs to 13 residues. Germline-derived CDR1 and CDR2 are SNHLY and FYNNEI. Trimming left V 2 bases short and J 7 bases short, with 11 bases between. The CDR3 spells CASSESNEATQYF. The CDR3 DNA sequence: TGTGCCAGCAGTGAATCCAATGAGGCGACCCAGTACTTC.

This sequence joins TRBV6-1 and TRBJ1-2, with TRBD1 matching over 10 bases. This CDR3 contains 13 residues. V gave up 4 bases and J gave up 8 bases; unmatched junction bases: 4. Germline assignment: CDR1 MNHNS and CDR2 SASEGT. This chain's CDR3 is CASSGQGAGGYTF. The CDR3 DNA reads TGTGCCAGCAGTGGACAGGGGGCAGGCGGCTACACCTTC.

This chain uses TRBV19 with TRBJ2-4; TRBD1 matches 10 bases. The CDR3 consists of 17 residues. Trimming at V came to 6 bases and at J to 2 bases, leaving 10 bases not matched to a gene. Germline values: CDR1 LNHDA, CDR2 SQIVND (reference sequence). The CDR3 bases are TGTGCCAGTAGCCTCCTCCGGGACAGGGGTACCAAAAACATTCAGTACTTC. This encodes CASSLLRDRGTKNIQYF.